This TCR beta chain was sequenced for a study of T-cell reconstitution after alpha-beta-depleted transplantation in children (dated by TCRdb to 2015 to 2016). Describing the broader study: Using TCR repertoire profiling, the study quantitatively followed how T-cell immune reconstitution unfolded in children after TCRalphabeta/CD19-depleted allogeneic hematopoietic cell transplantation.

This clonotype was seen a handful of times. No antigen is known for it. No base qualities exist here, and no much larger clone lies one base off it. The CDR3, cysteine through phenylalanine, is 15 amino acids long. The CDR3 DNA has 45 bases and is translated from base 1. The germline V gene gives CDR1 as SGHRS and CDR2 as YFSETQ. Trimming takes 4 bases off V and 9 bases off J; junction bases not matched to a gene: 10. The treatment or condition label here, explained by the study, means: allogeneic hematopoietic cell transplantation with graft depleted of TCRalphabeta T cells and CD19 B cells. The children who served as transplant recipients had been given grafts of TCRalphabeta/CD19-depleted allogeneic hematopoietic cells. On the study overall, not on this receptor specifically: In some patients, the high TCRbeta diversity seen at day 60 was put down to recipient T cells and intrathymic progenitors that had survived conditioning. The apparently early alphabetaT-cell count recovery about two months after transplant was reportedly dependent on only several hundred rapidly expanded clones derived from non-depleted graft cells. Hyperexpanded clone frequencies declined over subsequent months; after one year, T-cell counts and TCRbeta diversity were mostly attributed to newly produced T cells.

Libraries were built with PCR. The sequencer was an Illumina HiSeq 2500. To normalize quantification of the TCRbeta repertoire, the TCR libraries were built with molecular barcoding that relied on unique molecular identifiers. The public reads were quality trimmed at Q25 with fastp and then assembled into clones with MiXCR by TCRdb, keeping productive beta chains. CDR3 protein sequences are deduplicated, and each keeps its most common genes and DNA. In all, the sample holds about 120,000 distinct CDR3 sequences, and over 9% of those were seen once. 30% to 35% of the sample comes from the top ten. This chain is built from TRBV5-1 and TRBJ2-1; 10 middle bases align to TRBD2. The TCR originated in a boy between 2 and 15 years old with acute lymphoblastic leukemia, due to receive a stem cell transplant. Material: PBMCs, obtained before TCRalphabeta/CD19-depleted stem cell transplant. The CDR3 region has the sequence CASSPGGLADGEQFF. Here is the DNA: TGCGCCAGCAGCCCTGGAGGACTAGCGGACGGTGAGCAGTTCTTC.